This is a list of T cell receptor beta chains from one sample in a study of T cells in Graves' hyperthyroidism and ophthalmopathy. TCRdb reanalysed the multiplex PCR reads using MiXCR and keeps one entry per CDR3 protein. Here the sample spans 600,000 to 850,000 distinct CDR3 sequences, 15% to 20% being singletons. Sequencing used blood. Receptors were obtained from a woman in her forties or fifties with Graves' hyperthyroidism that later progressed to Graves' ophthalmopathy. Both conserved end residues are part of each CDR3. D genes are given only for firm matches. Only some rows state a clone size, as once, few, many or a class for expanded clones.

TRBJ2-7,.,TRBV27,.,CASSLSNPTDYEQYF,TGTGCCAGCAGTTTATCTAACCCAACCGACTACGAGCAGTACTTC
TRBJ2-2,.,TRBV7-9,few,CASSSQDTNTGELFF,TGTGCCAGCAGCTCACAGGACACGAACACCGGGGAGCTGTTTTTT
TRBJ2-7,TRBD1,TRBV5-6,.,CASSFRGQTVTYEQYF,TGTGCCAGCAGCTTTAGGGGGCAGACAGTTACCTACGAGCAGTACTTC
TRBJ2-1,.,TRBV5-1,.,CASITQGNPNEQFF,TGCGCCAGCATAACCCAGGGGAATCCCAATGAGCAGTTCTTC
TRBJ2-4,.,TRBV19,.,CASSINAGRIDQYF,TGTGCCAGTAGTATAAACGCGGGGCGCATTGATCAGTACTTC
TRBJ2-7,TRBD2,TRBV5-1,many,CASSTGLAGYEQYF,TGCGCCAGCAGCACGGGACTAGCGGGGTACGAGCAGTACTTC
TRBJ2-7,.,TRBV15,many,CATSRDTTVDEQYF,TGTGCCACCAGCAGAGATACCACGGTGGACGAGCAGTACTTC
TRBJ2-4,TRBD2,TRBV27,.,CASALSGGGTIQYF,TGTGCCAGCGCCCTTAGCGGGGGGGGTACCATTCAGTACTTC
TRBJ1-1,.,TRBV10-3,few,CAISEVPGTKNTEAFF,TGTGCCATCAGTGAGGTGCCCGGGACTAAGAACACTGAAGCTTTCTTT
TRBJ2-5,TRBD2,TRBV7-2,many,CASSWRGDETQYF,TGTGCCAGCAGTTGGCGGGGGGACGAGACCCAGTACTTC
TRBJ1-1,.,TRBV5-1,many,CASSWELNTEAFF,TGCGCCAGCAGCTGGGAATTGAACACTGAAGCTTTCTTT
TRBJ2-7,TRBD1,TRBV6-2/TRBV6-3,few,CASSPGTETSYEQYF,TGTGCCAGCAGTCCCGGGACAGAGACCTCCTACGAGCAGTACTTC
TRBJ2-3,.,TRBV6-5,.,CASSYPGPPSADTQYF,TGTGCCAGCAGTTACCCGGGACCCCCTAGCGCAGATACGCAGTATTTT
TRBJ2-4,.,TRBV4-1,.,CASSQDRVDIQYF,TGCGCCAGCAGCCAAGATCGGGTGGACATTCAGTACTTC
TRBJ1-3,.,TRBV19,.,CASSMTSGNTIYF,TGTGCCAGTAGTATGACCTCTGGAAACACCATATATTTT
TRBJ2-7,.,TRBV20-1,.,CSARHRLSYEQYF,TGCAGTGCTAGACACAGACTGTCCTACGAGCAGTACTTC
TRBJ2-5,TRBD2,TRBV5-1,.,CASSLWGLAGGPEYGETQYF,TGCGCCAGCAGCTTGTGGGGACTAGCGGGGGGGCCTGAATACGGAGAGACCCAGTACTTC
TRBJ1-5,.,TRBV25-1,.,CASSSATGSNQPQHF,TGTGCCAGCAGTTCTGCGACAGGCAGCAATCAGCCCCAGCATTTT
TRBJ1-1,.,TRBV3-1,many,CASSPRQELGAFF,TGTGCCAGCAGCCCAAGGCAGGAACTTGGGGCTTTCTTT
TRBJ1-4,.,TRBV5-6,many,CASSPTGRTNEKLFF,TGTGCCAGCAGTCCCACAGGGCGGACTAATGAAAAACTGTTTTTT
TRBJ1-5,TRBD1,TRBV20-1,.,CSVWEGQGHRNQPQHF,TGCAGTGTGTGGGAAGGACAGGGGCATCGCAATCAGCCCCAGCATTTT
TRBJ2-3,TRBD2,TRBV12-3/TRBV12-4,many,CASWTSGGSSTDTQYF,TGTGCCAGCTGGACTAGCGGGGGGTCTAGCACAGATACGCAGTATTTT
TRBJ2-7,.,TRBV7-6,.,CASSLSQPYEQYF,TGTGCCAGCAGCTTAAGTCAGCCCTACGAGCAGTACTTC
TRBJ2-2,.,TRBV24-1,few,CATSDLQLGRGELFF,TGTGCCACCAGTGATTTGCAGCTGGGCCGGGGGGAGCTGTTTTTT
TRBJ2-1,.,TRBV5-1,few,CASSLVLAYNEQFF,TGCGCCAGCAGCTTGGTCCTAGCCTACAATGAGCAGTTCTTC
TRBJ2-2,TRBD1,TRBV19,.,CASSALQGAGGELFF,TGTGCCAGTAGTGCCTTACAGGGGGCTGGCGGGGAGCTGTTTTTT
TRBJ1-6,.,TRBV27,once,CASSFIRDIDLSPLHF,TGTGCCAGCAGTTTTATCCGGGACATCGACCTTTCACCCCTCCACTTT
TRBJ2-3,.,TRBV27,few,CASSLLTRQSTDTQYF,TGTGCCAGCAGTTTATTGACACGACAGAGCACAGATACGCAGTATTTT
TRBJ1-1,.,TRBV5-1,few,CASSLGDPNTEAFF,TGCGCCAGCAGCTTGGGGGACCCGAACACTGAAGCTTTCTTT
TRBJ1-5,.,TRBV20-1,many,CSARTAARWPQHF,TGCAGTGCCCGTACGGCGGCCCGTTGGCCCCAGCATTTT
TRBJ1-4,.,TRBV6-1,many,CASSEARGLGEKLFF,TGTGCCAGCAGTGAAGCGCGGGGGCTAGGGGAAAAACTGTTTTTT
TRBJ1-2,TRBD1,TRBV7-9,many,CASSPRPRTGEGYGYTF,TGTGCCAGCAGCCCCCGCCCCCGGACAGGGGAGGGCTATGGCTACACCTTC
TRBJ2-2,.,TRBV30,.,CAWDRPPQLPGELFF,TGTGCCTGGGATCGACCTCCCCAGTTGCCCGGGGAGCTGTTTTTT
TRBJ2-5,TRBD2,TRBV7-8,few,CASSARLAGGLETQYF,TGTGCCAGCAGCGCAAGACTAGCGGGGGGGCTGGAGACCCAGTACTTC
TRBJ1-2,.,TRBV13,few,CASSSPGQQNYGYTF,TGTGCCAGCAGCTCCCCCGGACAGCAGAACTATGGCTACACCTTC
TRBJ2-2,.,TRBV7-7,.,CASSPFAPGELFF,TGTGCTAGCAGTCCGTTTGCCCCCGGGGAGCTGTTTTTT
TRBJ1-6,.,TRBV6-5,many,CASSYGTLSSYNSPLHF,TGTGCCAGCAGTTACGGGACTCTAAGCTCCTATAATTCACCCCTCCACTTT
TRBJ1-4,TRBD1,TRBV5-1,few,CASSPGTVGTNEKLFF,TGCGCCAGCAGCCCAGGGACAGTCGGGACTAATGAAAAACTGTTTTTT
TRBJ2-6,.,TRBV6-1,few,CASSEWGLSGANVLTF,TGTGCCAGCAGTGAATGGGGTTTGTCTGGGGCCAACGTCCTGACTTTC
TRBJ2-2,.,TRBV2,many,CASSVTQGDTGELFF,TGTGCCAGCAGTGTGACCCAGGGAGACACCGGGGAGCTGTTTTTT
TRBJ2-5,TRBD2,TRBV29-1,.,CSARTSVETQYF,TGCAGCGCGCGGACTAGCGTCGAGACCCAGTACTTC
TRBJ1-1,.,TRBV5-5,few,CASSLEDRVFTEAFF,TGTGCCAGCAGCTTGGAGGACAGAGTTTTCACTGAAGCTTTCTTT
TRBJ2-1,TRBD2,TRBV29-1,many,CSVALAGGYNEQFF,TGCAGCGTCGCCCTAGCGGGGGGGTACAATGAGCAGTTCTTC